This T cell receptor beta chain comes out of a study of beta chain features in type 1 diabetes. About the study: The study found patients and healthy donors alike in age, gender and cell yields.

V was clipped by 4 bases and J by 1 base; unmatched bases: 0. The CDR3 contains 13 residues. Per germline, CDR1 GTSNPN and CDR2 SVGIG (reference sequence). This clone has more than one count but fewer than ten. The antigen is not known. Averaging about 116 mL, one heparinised blood draw came from each individual donor. Of the isolated RNA, all was reverse transcribed, and so the sequenced material was expressed TCRB transcripts. Produced via immunoSEQ multiplex PCR; TCRdb's table is partial and in-frame only. The table includes a few hundred thousand clones, roughly 14% detected once. Whole-study findings and limits: Naive, central memory and regulatory TCRB repertoires appeared more similar among patients than healthy donors. Type 1 diabetes patients showed a moderate but significant shortening of TCRB CDR3s in all four CD4+ subsets. Patients with type 1 diabetes showed fewer VDJ junction insertions and more deletions.

V is TRBV30 and J is TRBJ2-2; 7 bases align to TRBD2. The sequencing input was naive CD4+ T cells from blood. The receptor's source is a woman under 30 with type 1 diabetes. DNA of the CDR3: TGTGCCTGGACTAGCGGGAACACCGGGGAGCTGTTTTTT. This encodes CAWTSGNTGELFF. The whole variable domain, filled in from reference TRBV30 and TRBJ2-2, reads SQTIHQWPATLVQPVGSPLSLECTVEGTSNPNLYWYRQAAGRGLQLLFYSVGIGQISSEVPQNLSASRPQDRQFILSSKKLLLSDSGFYLCAWTSGNTGELFFGEGSRLTVL.